These T cell receptor beta chains were read from a single sample in a study of blood T cells in healthy people across ages. Each CDR3 protein gets one entry after TCRdb re-called the 5' RACE reads with MiXCR. The data show about 730,000 distinct CDR3 sequences, 43% seen once. Source material: blood. The receptors come from a woman aged 60-75 years in good health. Both conserved end residues are part of each CDR3. The order of the fields is clone size, D gene, V gene, J gene, CDR3 DNA, CDR3 protein. The D gene is left open where the match is weak. Some rows mark clone size as missing; the rest say once, few, many or name a class of expanded clone.

clone_size: -
d_call: -
v_call: TRBV29-1
j_call: TRBJ1-5
cdr3_nt: TGCAGCGTTGCCCTGGGACCATCCAGCAATCAGCCCCAGCATTTT
cdr3_aa: CSVALGPSSNQPQHF

clone_size: many
d_call: -
v_call: TRBV4-2
j_call: TRBJ1-5
cdr3_nt: TGTGCCAGCAGCCAAGGTGGGCAGCCCCAGCATTTT
cdr3_aa: CASSQGGQPQHF

clone_size: -
d_call: TRBD2
v_call: TRBV20-1
j_call: TRBJ2-3
cdr3_nt: TGCAGTGCTAGAGGGCGGGGGGGAGACGCAGATACGCAGTATTTT
cdr3_aa: CSARGRGGDADTQYF

clone_size: -
d_call: TRBD1
v_call: TRBV7-9
j_call: TRBJ2-3
cdr3_nt: TGTGCCAGCAGCCGTGGACAGGGCGCAGATACGCAGTATTTT
cdr3_aa: CASSRGQGADTQYF

clone_size: many
d_call: -
v_call: TRBV25-1
j_call: TRBJ2-5
cdr3_nt: TGTGCCAGCAACACGTGGGCCGAAAGGCAAGAGACCCAGTACTTC
cdr3_aa: CASNTWAERQETQYF

clone_size: few
d_call: -
v_call: TRBV3-1
j_call: TRBJ2-7
cdr3_nt: TGTGCCAGCAGCCTCCTTTACCGGGACACTTCGTACGAGCAGTACTTC
cdr3_aa: CASSLLYRDTSYEQYF

clone_size: -
d_call: -
v_call: TRBV10-3
j_call: TRBJ1-6
cdr3_nt: TGTGCCATCTCGGGGCAGGGTCGGTCACCCCTCCACTTT
cdr3_aa: CAISGQGRSPLHF

clone_size: few
d_call: TRBD1
v_call: TRBV5-1
j_call: TRBJ1-4
cdr3_nt: TGCGCCAGCAGCCTGACAGGGGGTGACAGTGAAAAACTGTTTTTT
cdr3_aa: CASSLTGGDSEKLFF

clone_size: once
d_call: TRBD1
v_call: TRBV3-1
j_call: TRBJ2-7
cdr3_nt: TGTGCCAGCAGCCATGGAACAGGGGGCAATGAGCAGTACTTC
cdr3_aa: CASSHGTGGNEQYF

clone_size: -
d_call: -
v_call: TRBV3-1
j_call: TRBJ1-1
cdr3_nt: TGTGCCAGCAGCCCCGACAGTCGTAATGAAGCTTTCTTT
cdr3_aa: CASSPDSRNEAFF

clone_size: -
d_call: TRBD1
v_call: TRBV5-1
j_call: TRBJ2-3
cdr3_nt: TGCGCCAGCAGCTGGGCCCCACAGGGGGAAGGGACAGATACGCAGTATTTT
cdr3_aa: CASSWAPQGEGTDTQYF

clone_size: few
d_call: -
v_call: TRBV10-3
j_call: TRBJ1-1
cdr3_nt: TGTGCCATCAGTACAGACACTTCTCCTGAAGCTTTCTTT
cdr3_aa: CAISTDTSPEAFF

clone_size: many
d_call: -
v_call: TRBV10-3
j_call: TRBJ2-1
cdr3_nt: TGTGCCATCAGTGAGTCGGTGGGGGGGCCAGGGAATGAGCAGTTCTTC
cdr3_aa: CAISESVGGPGNEQFF

clone_size: many
d_call: -
v_call: TRBV15
j_call: TRBJ2-3
cdr3_nt: TGTGCCACCAGCAGAGATCAAACAGATACGCAGTATTTT
cdr3_aa: CATSRDQTDTQYF

clone_size: -
d_call: -
v_call: TRBV5-1
j_call: TRBJ2-1
cdr3_nt: TGCGCCAGCAGCTTGTTCCAGCGGGCAAACAATGAGCAGTTCTTC
cdr3_aa: CASSLFQRANNEQFF

clone_size: -
d_call: -
v_call: TRBV12-3/TRBV12-4
j_call: TRBJ1-2
cdr3_nt: TGTGCCAACAGTTCCACAGGGAATTCTGGCTACACCTTC
cdr3_aa: CANSSTGNSGYTF

clone_size: -
d_call: -
v_call: TRBV6-5
j_call: TRBJ1-3
cdr3_nt: TGTGCCAGCAGTTACGTGGGCAGGGGAGGAAACACCATATATTTT
cdr3_aa: CASSYVGRGGNTIYF

clone_size: -
d_call: -
v_call: TRBV6-1
j_call: TRBJ2-7
cdr3_nt: TGTGCCAGCAGTGAAGACCGAGCGGGCCCCTACGAGCAGTACTTC
cdr3_aa: CASSEDRAGPYEQYF

clone_size: -
d_call: TRBD1
v_call: TRBV2
j_call: TRBJ1-5
cdr3_nt: TGTGCCAGCAGTGACCCTTGGACAGGGGTCCAGCCCCAGCATTTT
cdr3_aa: CASSDPWTGVQPQHF

clone_size: -
d_call: -
v_call: TRBV12-3/TRBV12-4
j_call: TRBJ1-4
cdr3_nt: TGTGCCAGCGGGGGTCAGGAGACAACTAATGAAAAACTGTTTTTT
cdr3_aa: CASGGQETTNEKLFF

clone_size: -
d_call: -
v_call: TRBV3-1
j_call: TRBJ1-5
cdr3_nt: TGTGCCAGCAGCCAAGATCTTGGGGGTCAGCCCCAGCATTTT
cdr3_aa: CASSQDLGGQPQHF

clone_size: once
d_call: TRBD2
v_call: TRBV7-9
j_call: TRBJ2-1
cdr3_nt: TGTGCCAGCCACCTTGGCGGGGGGACCAATGAGCAGTTCTTC
cdr3_aa: CASHLGGGTNEQFF

clone_size: -
d_call: TRBD1
v_call: TRBV4-1
j_call: TRBJ2-7
cdr3_nt: TGCGCCAGCAGAGGGACAGGGGTCGTCGAGCAGTACTTC
cdr3_aa: CASRGTGVVEQYF

clone_size: -
d_call: TRBD1
v_call: TRBV4-1
j_call: TRBJ2-7
cdr3_nt: TGCGCCAGCAGCCAAGGTACGGGACAGATATACGAGCAGTACTTC
cdr3_aa: CASSQGTGQIYEQYF

clone_size: many
d_call: TRBD2
v_call: TRBV10-3
j_call: TRBJ2-4
cdr3_nt: TGTGCCATCAGTGAGTCCGCTAGGGCGGGGGAGCAGTACTTC
cdr3_aa: CAISESARAGEQYF

clone_size: many
d_call: -
v_call: TRBV10-3
j_call: TRBJ2-7
cdr3_nt: TGTGCCATCAGTGAAGTACAGGGTGGCTACGAGCAGTACTTC
cdr3_aa: CAISEVQGGYEQYF

clone_size: -
d_call: TRBD1
v_call: TRBV7-3
j_call: TRBJ2-1
cdr3_nt: TGTGCCAGCAGCACCGACAGGGGCTCCTACAATGAGCAGTTCTTC
cdr3_aa: CASSTDRGSYNEQFF

clone_size: -
d_call: TRBD2
v_call: TRBV28
j_call: TRBJ2-1
cdr3_nt: TGTGCCAGCAGTTCCCCAGGGCGGGGGGGGACCAGTGAGCAGTTCTTC
cdr3_aa: CASSSPGRGGTSEQFF

clone_size: many
d_call: TRBD2
v_call: TRBV6-2/TRBV6-3
j_call: TRBJ2-5
cdr3_nt: TGTGCCAGCAGTCACCAGCGGGGTCAAGAGACCCAGTACTTC
cdr3_aa: CASSHQRGQETQYF

clone_size: -
d_call: -
v_call: TRBV14
j_call: TRBJ2-1
cdr3_nt: TGTGCCAGCAGCCAAGAACTCAGGGTTCCCCCCTATGAGCAGTTCTTC
cdr3_aa: CASSQELRVPPYEQFF

clone_size: -
d_call: TRBD1
v_call: TRBV20-1
j_call: TRBJ1-2
cdr3_nt: TGCAGTGCTAGTTCTGGGGACAGGAATTTCTATGGCTACACCTTC
cdr3_aa: CSASSGDRNFYGYTF

clone_size: -
d_call: TRBD2
v_call: TRBV4-3
j_call: TRBJ2-7
cdr3_nt: TGCGCCAGCAGCCAAGACCCGCTAGCGGGCTCCCACGAGCAGTACTTC
cdr3_aa: CASSQDPLAGSHEQYF

clone_size: -
d_call: TRBD2
v_call: TRBV3-1
j_call: TRBJ2-5
cdr3_nt: TGTGCCAGCAGGGCAAGCGGGGGTGAGACCCAGTACTTC
cdr3_aa: CASRASGGETQYF

clone_size: few
d_call: TRBD2
v_call: TRBV12-3/TRBV12-4
j_call: TRBJ2-5
cdr3_nt: TGTGCCAGCAGTTTAGGAACTAGCGGGAGGGCTTACCAAGAGACCCAGTACTTC
cdr3_aa: CASSLGTSGRAYQETQYF

clone_size: -
d_call: -
v_call: TRBV5-1
j_call: TRBJ2-1
cdr3_nt: TGCGCCAGCAGCTGGGACGGAAACAATGAGCAGTTCTTC
cdr3_aa: CASSWDGNNEQFF

clone_size: -
d_call: -
v_call: TRBV6-2/TRBV6-3
j_call: TRBJ2-6
cdr3_nt: TGTGCCAGCAGTCGTCCCTGGTTTGGGTCTGGGGCCAACGTCCTGACTTTC
cdr3_aa: CASSRPWFGSGANVLTF

clone_size: few
d_call: TRBD1
v_call: TRBV5-1
j_call: TRBJ2-1
cdr3_nt: TGCGCCAGCAGCTTGATCATTGACAGGGATGAGCAGTTCTTC
cdr3_aa: CASSLIIDRDEQFF

clone_size: -
d_call: -
v_call: TRBV5-1
j_call: TRBJ2-5
cdr3_nt: TGTGCCAGCAGCTTGAAATTAGGGACCCAGTACTTC
cdr3_aa: CASSLKLGTQYF

clone_size: -
d_call: TRBD2
v_call: TRBV10-3
j_call: TRBJ2-3
cdr3_nt: TGTGCCATCAGTGACCCGACTAGCGGGGGCGGGACAGATACGCAGTATTTT
cdr3_aa: CAISDPTSGGGTDTQYF

clone_size: -
d_call: -
v_call: TRBV5-1
j_call: TRBJ2-7
cdr3_nt: TGCGCCAGCAGCCCCCGACAGGACGTGTGGAATGAGCAGTACTTC
cdr3_aa: CASSPRQDVWNEQYF

clone_size: few
d_call: -
v_call: TRBV5-1
j_call: TRBJ2-5
cdr3_nt: TGCGCCAGCAGCTTGTGGGGGCCGTCTGGCAATGAGCAGTACTTC
cdr3_aa: CASSLWGPSGNEQYF

clone_size: -
d_call: TRBD1
v_call: TRBV20-1
j_call: TRBJ2-5
cdr3_nt: TGCAGTGTTAGGGGACAGGGGAGGGAGACCCAGTACTTC
cdr3_aa: CSVRGQGRETQYF

clone_size: few
d_call: TRBD2
v_call: TRBV6-2/TRBV6-3
j_call: TRBJ2-7
cdr3_nt: TGTGCCAGCAGTCCCGGGACTAGCGGGGCCGAGCAGTACTTC
cdr3_aa: CASSPGTSGAEQYF

clone_size: -
d_call: -
v_call: TRBV7-2
j_call: TRBJ2-5
cdr3_nt: TGTGCCAGCAGCTTAGAGTACCTGGTGGGTAATGAGCAGTACTTC
cdr3_aa: CASSLEYLVGNEQYF

clone_size: -
d_call: -
v_call: TRBV6-5
j_call: TRBJ1-1
cdr3_nt: TGTGCCAGCACCGAGAGCCCGGTCTCGGTAACTTTCTTT
cdr3_aa: CASTESPVSVTFF

clone_size: -
d_call: -
v_call: TRBV13
j_call: TRBJ2-7
cdr3_nt: TGTGCCAGCACCCATAGCTCAGGAGGCCCGTACGAGCAGTACTTC
cdr3_aa: CASTHSSGGPYEQYF